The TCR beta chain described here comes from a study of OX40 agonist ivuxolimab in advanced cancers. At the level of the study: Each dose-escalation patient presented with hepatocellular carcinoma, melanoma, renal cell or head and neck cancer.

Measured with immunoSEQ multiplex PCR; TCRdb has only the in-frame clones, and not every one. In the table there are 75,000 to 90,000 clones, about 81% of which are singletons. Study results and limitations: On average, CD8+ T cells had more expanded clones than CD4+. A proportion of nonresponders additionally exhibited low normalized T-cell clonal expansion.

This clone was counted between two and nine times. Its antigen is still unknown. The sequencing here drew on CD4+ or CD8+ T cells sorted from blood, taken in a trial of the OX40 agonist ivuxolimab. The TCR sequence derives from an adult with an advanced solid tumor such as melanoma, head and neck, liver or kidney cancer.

The CDR3 loop is CASSQHGPSNQPQHF. The CDR3 DNA reads TGTGCCAGCAGCCAGCATGGGCCTAGCAATCAGCCCCAGCATTTT. The rearrangement joins TRBV7-9 to TRBJ1-5; D not resolved. The CDR3 covers 15 residues. V was pared by 5 bases and J by 0 bases, with 11 bases between. Germline V gene data show CDR1 as SEHNR and CDR2 as FQNEAQ (reference sequence).